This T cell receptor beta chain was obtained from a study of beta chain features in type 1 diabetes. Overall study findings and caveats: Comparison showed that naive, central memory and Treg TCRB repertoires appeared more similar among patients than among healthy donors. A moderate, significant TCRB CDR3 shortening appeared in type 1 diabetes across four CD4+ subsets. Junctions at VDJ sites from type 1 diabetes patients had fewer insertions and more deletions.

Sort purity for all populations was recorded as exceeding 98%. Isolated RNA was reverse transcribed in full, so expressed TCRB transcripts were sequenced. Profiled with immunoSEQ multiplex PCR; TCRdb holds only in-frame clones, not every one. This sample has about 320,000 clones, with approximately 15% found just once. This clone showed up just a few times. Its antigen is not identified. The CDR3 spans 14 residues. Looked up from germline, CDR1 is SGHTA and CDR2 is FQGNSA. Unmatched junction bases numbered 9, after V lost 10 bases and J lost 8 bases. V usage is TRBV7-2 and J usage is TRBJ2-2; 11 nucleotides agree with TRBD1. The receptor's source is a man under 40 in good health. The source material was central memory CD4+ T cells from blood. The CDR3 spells CATHRDRGVGELFF. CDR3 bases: TGTGCCACGCACCGGGACAGGGGGGTGGGGGAGCTGTTTTTT.